This T cell receptor beta chain was captured in a study of identical twins. General study points: Some out-of-frame alpha sequences were shared by twins, and these showed excess low generation probability.

TCRdb re-derived calls from the 5' RACE reads in MiXCR, one entry per CDR3 protein. The table lists fewer than 900,000 distinct CDR3 sequences, 15% to 20% of them singletons. The CDR3 length is 17 residues. Germline V gene data show CDR1 as SGHTA and CDR2 as FQGNSA. As regards this clonotype: What it recognizes is unknown.

This sample was also put to use in a study of T cells expressing NK-cell markers. This second study notes: The study drew TCR beta repertoires from sorted CD3+CD56+NKG2C+, CD3+CD56+NKG2C- and CD3+CD56-NKG2C+ T cells. Alpha-beta TCR T cells were the sole sorting target in several experiments, owing to an anti-gamma-delta TCR antibody. Clarity on HCMV specificity was lacking for the expanded NKG2C+ T cell clones.

The sample comprised PBMCs. The sequence came from a woman between 18 and 29 years old in good health. This chain links TRBV7-2 with TRBJ2-7; TRBD1 or TRBD2 may be the D gene (5 bases each). The J call may be faulty, since TRBJ2-1 better matches the DNA end. The CDR3 region is CASSAQGAAALTYEQFF. CDR3 nucleotide sequence: TGTGCCAGCAGCGCCCAGGGAGCCGCCGCCCTCACCTACGAGCAGTTCTTC.